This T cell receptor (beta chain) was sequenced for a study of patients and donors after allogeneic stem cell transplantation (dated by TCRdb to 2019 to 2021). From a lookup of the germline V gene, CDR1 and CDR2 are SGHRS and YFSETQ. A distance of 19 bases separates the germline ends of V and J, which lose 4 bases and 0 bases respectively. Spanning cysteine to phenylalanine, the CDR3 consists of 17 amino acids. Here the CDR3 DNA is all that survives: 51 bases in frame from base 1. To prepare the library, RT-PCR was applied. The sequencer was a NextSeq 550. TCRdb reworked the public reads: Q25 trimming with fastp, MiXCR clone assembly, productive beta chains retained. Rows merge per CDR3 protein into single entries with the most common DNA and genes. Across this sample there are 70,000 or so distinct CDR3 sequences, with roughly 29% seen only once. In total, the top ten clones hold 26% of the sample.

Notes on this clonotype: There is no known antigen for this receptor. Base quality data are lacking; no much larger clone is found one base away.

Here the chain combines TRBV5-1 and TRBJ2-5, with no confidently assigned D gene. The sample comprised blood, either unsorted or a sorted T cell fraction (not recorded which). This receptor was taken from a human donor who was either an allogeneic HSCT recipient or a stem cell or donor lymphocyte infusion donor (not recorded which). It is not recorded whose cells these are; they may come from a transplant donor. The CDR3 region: CASSTSPVGLYQETQYF. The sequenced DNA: TGCGCCAGCAGCACATCACCGGTGGGATTGTACCAAGAGACCCAGTACTTC.